Listed below are T cell receptor beta chains from one sample, sequenced in a study of human CD8 memory T cell subsets. TCRdb reprocessed the 5' RACE reads, keeping one entry per CDR3 protein, no DNA. The sample totals around 10,000 distinct CDR3 sequences. The specimen was CD8+ T cells from PBMCs. All receptors come from a human donor in good health. Each CDR3 is given with its conserved first and last residue. Some rows mark clone size as missing; the rest say once, few, many or name a class of expanded clone.

j_gene | v_gene | abundance | CDR3aa
TRBJ2-3 | TRBV4-2 | - | CASGSPLAQYF
TRBJ1-2 | TRBV12-3/TRBV12-4 | - | CASRGGAAFGYTF
TRBJ1-1 | TRBV5-1 | - | CASSQYTGAEAFF
TRBJ1-2 | TRBV27 | - | CASSLGQNSFYGYTF
TRBJ2-7 | TRBV7-9 | - | CASRKTGHEQYF
TRBJ1-1 | TRBV5-8 | - | CASSLSDKITEAFF
TRBJ2-3 | TRBV2 | - | CASSERLPGGSTDTQYF
TRBJ1-1 | TRBV28 | medium-sized | CASSLNTNRVNTEAFF
TRBJ2-5 | TRBV3-1 | - | CASSQDLWDGEETQYF
TRBJ1-6 | TRBV7-9 | - | CASSSATPYNSPLHF
TRBJ2-3 | TRBV12-3/TRBV12-4 | - | CASSPGTSGDTQYF
TRBJ2-1 | TRBV7-9 | - | CASSSEGRSSYNEQFF
TRBJ1-1 | TRBV5-5 | - | CASSLHPNTEAFF
TRBJ2-5 | TRBV7-2 | medium-sized | CASSSPGSGASQETQYF
TRBJ2-5 | TRBV6-5 | - | CASSYILAGGKETQYF
TRBJ2-5 | TRBV5-4 | - | CASSLSGTDGTQYF
TRBJ2-5 | TRBV7-9 | - | CASSLLWTEQETQYF
TRBJ2-7 | TRBV6-2/TRBV6-3 | - | CASSYYGVSYEQYF
TRBJ1-4 | TRBV5-1 | - | CASSLAATTNEKLFF